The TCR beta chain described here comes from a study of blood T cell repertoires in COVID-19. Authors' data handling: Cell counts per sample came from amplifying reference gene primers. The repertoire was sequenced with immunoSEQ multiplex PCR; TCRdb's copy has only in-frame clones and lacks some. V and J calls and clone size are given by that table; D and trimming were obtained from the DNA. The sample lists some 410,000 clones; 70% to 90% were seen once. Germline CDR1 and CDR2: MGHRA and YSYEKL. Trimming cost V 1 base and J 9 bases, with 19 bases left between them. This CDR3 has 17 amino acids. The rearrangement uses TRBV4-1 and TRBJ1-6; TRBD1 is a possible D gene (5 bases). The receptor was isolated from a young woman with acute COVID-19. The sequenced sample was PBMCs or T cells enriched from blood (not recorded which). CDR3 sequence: CASSQAAGRTSGSPLHF. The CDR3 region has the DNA TGCGCCAGCAGCCAAGCCGCCGGGAGGACATCGGGTTCACCCCTCCACTTT.